This T cell receptor beta chain was sequenced in a study of CD8 T cells in Susac syndrome (dated by TCRdb to about 2019). The study in broad terms: Whether CD8+ T cell activation and differentiation in Susac syndrome was antigen driven was tested using repertoire sequencing. Study-wide findings and limitations: The study acknowledged that relatively few individuals were included in the TCR sequencing and HLA analysis.

RNA was extracted using the RNeasy kit, and roughly 0.45 to 1 microgram was reverse transcribed with random hexamers. The immunoSEQ multiplex PCR assay, which covers 54 Vbeta and 13 Jbeta segments, was used to amplify TCR beta CDR3 regions. PCR amplification bias was corrected using a synthetic template baseline for primer optimization and computational correction. On the study's bioinformatics: Only productive sequences were kept, with reads annotated to V, D and J genes according to IMGT and analyzed in immunoSEQ Analyzer. To calculate clonality, Shannon entropy was normalized by log2 of the number of productive unique sequences and then subtracted from one. For each patient and control, public and private clones were evaluated within the 100 most prevalent clones. Clones were defined as Susac-specific when absent from the healthy and MS cohorts, from over 950 published viral clones and from other ImmuneACCESS disease sequences. TCRdb took the public reads, trimmed them with fastp at Q25, ran MiXCR for clone calling and kept in-frame beta chains. Here each entry gathers all rows of one CDR3 protein and keeps the most common genes and DNA. The V and J calls were not made by the authors but by TCRdb's processing. Recorded for this sample are some 150,000 distinct CDR3 sequences; around 94% of them occurred a single time. The ten largest clones capture 0.075% to 0.1% of the sample.

The germline V gene (reference sequence) sets CDR1 to GTSNPN and CDR2 to SVGIG. Its CDR3 holds 14 amino acids, cysteine through phenylalanine. Of the read, only the CDR3 DNA is kept; its 42 bases are in frame from base 1. V is shortened by 2 bases, J by 4 bases, and the region joining them spans 15 bases. With regard to this clonotype: Its antigen remains undetermined. No much larger clone exists at a distance of one base, and base qualities are not known.

Peripheral blood CD8+ and CD4+ T cells from healthy donors, Susac syndrome patients and multiple sclerosis patients were profiled by high-throughput TCR beta sequencing. Healthy donors were included as age- and sex-matched controls. Bulk CD8+ and CD4+ T cells were purified by magnetic negative isolation, whereas CD8+ TEMRA cells were enriched by FACS. Blood was collected in EDTA tubes and processed within 24 hours, with PBMCs isolated through density gradient centrifugation. PBMCs intended for TCR sequencing were cryopreserved in liquid nitrogen and thawed later in a water bath at 37 degrees C. The sorted or isolated CD4+, CD8+ and CD8+ TEMRA cells had a purity of 90% or higher.

This sequence originates from a human donor in good health. Recombination connected TRBV30 to TRBJ2-7; TRBD1 is a weak D gene call, 5 bases matching. The sample was CD4+ T cells from PBMCs. The CDR3 amino acid sequence is: CAWSQGVEGYEQYF. The nucleotide sequence is given as TGTGCCTGGAGTCAAGGGGTAGAAGGGTACGAGCAGTACTTC.